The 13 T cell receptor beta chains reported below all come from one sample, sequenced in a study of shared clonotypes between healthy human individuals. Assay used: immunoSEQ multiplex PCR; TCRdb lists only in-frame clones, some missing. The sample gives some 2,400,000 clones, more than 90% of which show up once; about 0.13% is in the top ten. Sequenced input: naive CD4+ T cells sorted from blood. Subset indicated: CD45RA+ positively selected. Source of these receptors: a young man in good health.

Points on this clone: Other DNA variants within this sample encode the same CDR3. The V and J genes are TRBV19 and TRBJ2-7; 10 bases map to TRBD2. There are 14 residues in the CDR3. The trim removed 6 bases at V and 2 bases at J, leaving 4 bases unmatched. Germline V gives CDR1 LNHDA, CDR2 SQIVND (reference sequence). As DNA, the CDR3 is TGTGCCAGTAGAAGGACTAGCGGCACCTACGAGCAGTACTTC. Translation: CASRRTSGTYEQYF.

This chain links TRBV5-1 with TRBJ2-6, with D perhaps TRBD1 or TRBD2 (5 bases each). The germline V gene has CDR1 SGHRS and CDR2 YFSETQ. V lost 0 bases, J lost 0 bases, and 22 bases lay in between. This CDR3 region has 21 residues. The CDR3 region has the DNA TGCGCCAGCAGCTTGGGCCAGGGACCGGGACGGAGGAGCTCTGGGGCCAACGTCCTGACTTTC. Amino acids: CASSLGQGPGRRSSGANVLTF.

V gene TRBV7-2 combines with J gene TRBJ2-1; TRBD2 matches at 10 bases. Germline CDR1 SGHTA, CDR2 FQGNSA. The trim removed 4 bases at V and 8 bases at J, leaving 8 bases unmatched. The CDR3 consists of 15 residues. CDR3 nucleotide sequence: TGTGCCAGCAGCTACCTAGCGGGAGTCCCCCATGAGCAGTTCTTC. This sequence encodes CASSYLAGVPHEQFF.

The CDR3 is CASSQVETLGPQHF. The CDR3 region has the DNA TGTGCCAGCAGCCAGGTTGAGACGTTAGGGCCCCAGCATTTT. The chain has TRBV4-2 and TRBJ1-5; D gene unclear. The germline V gene encodes CDR1 LGHNA and CDR2 YNFKEQ. This CDR3 is 14 amino acids long. Trimming removed 3 bases from V and 9 bases from J, with 15 bases in between.

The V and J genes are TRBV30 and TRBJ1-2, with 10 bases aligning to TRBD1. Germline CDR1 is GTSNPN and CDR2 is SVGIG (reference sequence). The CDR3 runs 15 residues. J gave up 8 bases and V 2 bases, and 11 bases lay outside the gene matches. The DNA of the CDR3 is TGTGCCTGGAGTACATACCGGGACAGGGGTGGAGGCTACACCTTC. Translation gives CAWSTYRDRGGGYTF.

Written as DNA, the CDR3 is TGTGCCAGCAGCTTAGGAGGGACTAGCGGGAGTACGGGCGAGACCCAGTACTTC. Amino acids: CASSLGGTSGSTGETQYF. J is TRBJ2-5 and V is TRBV7-8, with 14 bases matching TRBD2. There are 18 residues in the CDR3. The V gene's germline CDR1 is SGHVS and CDR2 FQNEAQ. Trimming removed 1 base from V and 5 bases from J; junction bases left unmatched: 9.

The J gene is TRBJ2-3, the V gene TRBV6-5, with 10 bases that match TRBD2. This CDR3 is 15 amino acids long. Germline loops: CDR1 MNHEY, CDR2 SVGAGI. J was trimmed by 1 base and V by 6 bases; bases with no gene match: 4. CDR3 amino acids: CASRAGTSGTDTQYF. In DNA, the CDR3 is TGTGCCAGCAGGGCCGGGACTAGCGGCACAGATACGCAGTATTTT.

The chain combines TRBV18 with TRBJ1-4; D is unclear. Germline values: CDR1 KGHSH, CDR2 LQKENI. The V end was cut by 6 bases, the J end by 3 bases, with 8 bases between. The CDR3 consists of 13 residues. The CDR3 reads CASSGPANEKLFF. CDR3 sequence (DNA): TGTGCCAGCTCCGGACCCGCTAATGAAAAACTGTTTTTT.

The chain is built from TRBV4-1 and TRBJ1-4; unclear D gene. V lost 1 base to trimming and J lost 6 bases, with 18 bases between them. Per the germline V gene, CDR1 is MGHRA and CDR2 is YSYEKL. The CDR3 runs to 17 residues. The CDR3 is CASSQGEGGVRDEKLFF. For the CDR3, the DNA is TGCGCCAGCAGCCAAGGGGAGGGTGGGGTGAGGGATGAAAAACTGTTTTTT.

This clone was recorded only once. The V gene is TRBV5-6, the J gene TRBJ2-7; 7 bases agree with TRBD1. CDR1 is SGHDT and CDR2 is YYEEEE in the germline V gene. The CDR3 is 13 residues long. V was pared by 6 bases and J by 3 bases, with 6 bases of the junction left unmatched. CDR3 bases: TGTGCCAGCAAAGGGGACAGACGCTACGAGCAGTACTTC. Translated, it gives CASKGDRRYEQYF.

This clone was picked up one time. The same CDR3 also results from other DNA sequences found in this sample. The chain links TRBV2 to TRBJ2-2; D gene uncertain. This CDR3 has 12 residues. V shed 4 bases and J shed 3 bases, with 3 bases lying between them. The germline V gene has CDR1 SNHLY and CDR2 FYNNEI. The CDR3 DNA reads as TGTGCCAGCAGTGTCTACACCGGGGAGCTGTTTTTT. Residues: CASSVYTGELFF.

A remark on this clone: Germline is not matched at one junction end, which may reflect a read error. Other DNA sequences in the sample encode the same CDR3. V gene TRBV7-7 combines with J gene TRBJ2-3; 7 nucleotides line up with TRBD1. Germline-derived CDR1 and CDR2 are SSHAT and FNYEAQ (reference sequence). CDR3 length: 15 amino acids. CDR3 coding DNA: TGTGCTAGCAGCTTAGGGGGCCCTGGGACAGATACGCAGTATTTT. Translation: CASSLGGPGTDTQYF.

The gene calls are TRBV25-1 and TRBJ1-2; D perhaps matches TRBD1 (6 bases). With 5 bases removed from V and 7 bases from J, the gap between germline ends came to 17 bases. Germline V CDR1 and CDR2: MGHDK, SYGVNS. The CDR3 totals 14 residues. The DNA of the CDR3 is TGTGCCAGCAGTTCAGACGGGACACCCCTTGGCTACACCTTC. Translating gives CASSSDGTPLGYTF.